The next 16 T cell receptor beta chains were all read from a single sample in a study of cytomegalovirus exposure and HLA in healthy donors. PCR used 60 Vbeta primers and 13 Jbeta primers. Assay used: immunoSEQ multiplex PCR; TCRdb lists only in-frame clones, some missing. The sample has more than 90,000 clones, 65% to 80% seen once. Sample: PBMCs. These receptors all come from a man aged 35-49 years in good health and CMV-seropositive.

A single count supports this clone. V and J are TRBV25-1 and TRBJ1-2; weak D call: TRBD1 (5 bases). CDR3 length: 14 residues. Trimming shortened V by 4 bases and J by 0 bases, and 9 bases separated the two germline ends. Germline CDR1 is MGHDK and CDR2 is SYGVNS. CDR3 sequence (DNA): TGTGCCAGCAGTGCGGCAGGGTCTAACTATGGCTACACCTTC. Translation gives CASSAAGSNYGYTF.

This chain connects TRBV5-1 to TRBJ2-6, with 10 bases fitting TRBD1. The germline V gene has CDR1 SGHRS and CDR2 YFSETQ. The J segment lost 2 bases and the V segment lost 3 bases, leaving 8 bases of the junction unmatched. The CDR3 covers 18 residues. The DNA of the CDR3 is TGCGCCAGCAGCTCGAAGACAGGGGGCTCCACTGGGGCCAACGTCCTGACTTTC. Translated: CASSSKTGGSTGANVLTF.

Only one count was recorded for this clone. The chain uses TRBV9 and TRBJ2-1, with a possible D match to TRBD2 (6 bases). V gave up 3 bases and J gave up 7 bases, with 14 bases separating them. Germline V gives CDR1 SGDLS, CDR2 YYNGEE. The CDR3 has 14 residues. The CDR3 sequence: CASSAISGRNEQFF. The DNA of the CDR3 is TGTGCCAGCAGCGCCATTTCAGGGAGGAATGAGCAGTTCTTC.

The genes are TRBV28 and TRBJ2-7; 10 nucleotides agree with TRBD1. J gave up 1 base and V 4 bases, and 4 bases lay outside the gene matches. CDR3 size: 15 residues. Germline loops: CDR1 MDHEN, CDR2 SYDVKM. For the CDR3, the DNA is TGTGCCAGCAGTTCACGGACAGGGGGTTCCTACGAGCAGTACTTC. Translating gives CASSSRTGGSYEQYF.

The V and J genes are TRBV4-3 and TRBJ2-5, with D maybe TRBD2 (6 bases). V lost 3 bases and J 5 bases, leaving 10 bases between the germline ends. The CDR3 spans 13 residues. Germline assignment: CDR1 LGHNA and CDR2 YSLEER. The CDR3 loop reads CASSQRDWETQYF. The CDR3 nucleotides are TGCGCCAGCAGCCAGCGGGATTGGGAGACCCAGTACTTC.

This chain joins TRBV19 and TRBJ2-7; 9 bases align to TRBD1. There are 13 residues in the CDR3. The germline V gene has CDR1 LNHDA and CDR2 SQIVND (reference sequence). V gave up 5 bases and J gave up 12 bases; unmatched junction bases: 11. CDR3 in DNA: TGTGCCAGTAGTCCCCCGGGACAGGGTCCGGCGTACTTC. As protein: CASSPPGQGPAYF.

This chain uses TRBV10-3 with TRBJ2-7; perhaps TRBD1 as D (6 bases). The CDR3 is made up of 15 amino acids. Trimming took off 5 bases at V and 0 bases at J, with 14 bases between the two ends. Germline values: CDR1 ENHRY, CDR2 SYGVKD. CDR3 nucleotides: TGTGCCATCAGTAATCGACAGGTCAGCTCCTACGAGCAGTACTTC. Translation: CAISNRQVSSYEQYF.

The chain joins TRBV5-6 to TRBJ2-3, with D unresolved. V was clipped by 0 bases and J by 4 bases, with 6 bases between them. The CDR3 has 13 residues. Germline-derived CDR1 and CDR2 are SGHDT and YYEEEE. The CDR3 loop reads CASSLGSADTQYF. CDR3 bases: TGTGCCAGCAGCTTGGGGAGTGCAGATACGCAGTATTTT.

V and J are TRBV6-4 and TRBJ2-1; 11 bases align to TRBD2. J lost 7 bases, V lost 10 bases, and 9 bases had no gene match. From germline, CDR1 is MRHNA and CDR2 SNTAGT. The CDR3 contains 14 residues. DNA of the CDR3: TGTGCCACATCTATAGCGGGAGGGCTTAATGAGCAGTTCTTC. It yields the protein CATSIAGGLNEQFF.

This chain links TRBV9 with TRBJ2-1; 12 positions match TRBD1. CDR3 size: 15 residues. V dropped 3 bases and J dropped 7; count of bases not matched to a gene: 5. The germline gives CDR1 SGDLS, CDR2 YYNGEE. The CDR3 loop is CASSGGGQGANEQFF. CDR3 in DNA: TGTGCCAGCAGCGGGGGGGGACAGGGGGCGAATGAGCAGTTCTTC.

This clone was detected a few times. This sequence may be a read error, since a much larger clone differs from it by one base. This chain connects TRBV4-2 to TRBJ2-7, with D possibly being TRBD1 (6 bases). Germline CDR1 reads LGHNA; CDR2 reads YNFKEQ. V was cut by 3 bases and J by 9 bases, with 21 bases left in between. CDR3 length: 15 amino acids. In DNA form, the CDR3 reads TGTGCCAGCAGCCAGCCGGACAGCCCCGTTTTAAGGCAGTACTTC. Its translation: CASSQPDSPVLRQYF.

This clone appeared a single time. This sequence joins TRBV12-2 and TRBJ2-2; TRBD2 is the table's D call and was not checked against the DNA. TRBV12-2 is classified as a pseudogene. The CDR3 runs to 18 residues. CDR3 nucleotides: TGTGCAAGTCGCTCGGACCCAACTAGCGGGAGGTCCGTCGGGGAGCTGTTTTTT. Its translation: CASRSDPTSGRSVGELFF.

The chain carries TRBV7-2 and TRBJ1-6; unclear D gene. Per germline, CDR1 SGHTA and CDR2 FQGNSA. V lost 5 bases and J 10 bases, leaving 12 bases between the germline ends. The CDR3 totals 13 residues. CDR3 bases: TGTGCCAGCAGCCTCAAACAAAACTCACCCCTCCACTTT. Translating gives CASSLKQNSPLHF. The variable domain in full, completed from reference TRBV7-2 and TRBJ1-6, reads GAGVSQSPSNKVTEKGKDVELRCDPISGHTALYWYRQSLGQGLEFLIYFQGNSAPDKSGLPSDRFSAERTGGSVSTLTIQRTQQEDSAVYLCASSLKQNSPLHFGNGTRLTVT.

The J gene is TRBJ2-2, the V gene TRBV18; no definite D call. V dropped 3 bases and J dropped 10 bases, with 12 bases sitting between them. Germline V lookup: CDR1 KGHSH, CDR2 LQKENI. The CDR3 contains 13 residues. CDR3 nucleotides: TGTGCCAGCTCACCCCAAACAGTGCAGGAGCTGTTTTTT. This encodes CASSPQTVQELFF.

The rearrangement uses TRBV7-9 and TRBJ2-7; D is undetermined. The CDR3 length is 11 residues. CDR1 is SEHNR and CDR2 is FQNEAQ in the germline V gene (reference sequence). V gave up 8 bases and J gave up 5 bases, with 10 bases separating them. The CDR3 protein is CASESSNEQYF. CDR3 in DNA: TGTGCCAGCGAGAGTAGTAACGAGCAGTACTTC. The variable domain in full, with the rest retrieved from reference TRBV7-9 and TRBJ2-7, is DTGVSQNPRHKITKRGQNVTFRCDPISEHNRLYWYRQTLGQGPEFLTYFQNEAQLEKSRLLSDRFSAERPKGSFSTLEIQRTEQGDSAMYLCASESSNEQYFGPGTRLTVT.

The CDR3 nucleotides are TGTGCCAGCAGTCCCGTGACAGGGATTAATGAAAAACTGTTTTTT. As protein: CASSPVTGINEKLFF. This chain uses TRBV6-1 with TRBJ1-4; TRBD1 agrees at 7 bases. The trim removed 5 bases at V and 4 bases at J, leaving 7 bases unmatched. Per germline, CDR1 MNHNS and CDR2 SASEGT. The CDR3 spans 15 residues.